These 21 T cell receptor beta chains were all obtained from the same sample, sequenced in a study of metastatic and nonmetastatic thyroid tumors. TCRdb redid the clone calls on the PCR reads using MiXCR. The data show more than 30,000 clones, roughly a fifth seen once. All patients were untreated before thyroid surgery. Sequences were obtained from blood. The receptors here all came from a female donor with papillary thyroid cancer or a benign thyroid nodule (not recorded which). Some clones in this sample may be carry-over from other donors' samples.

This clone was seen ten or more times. The CDR3 DNA is TGCGCCAGCAGCCTGAGGGGGGACTCTCCCCACGAGCAGTACTTC. Protein: CASSLRGDSPHEQYF. V usage is TRBV4-3 and J usage is TRBJ2-7; D may match TRBD1 or TRBD2 (6 bases each). In germline, CDR1 is LGHNA, CDR2 YSLEER. Trimming stripped 4 bases from V and 5 bases from J, with 18 bases between. The CDR3 contains 15 residues.

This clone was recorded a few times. The CDR3 bases are TGTGCCAGCAGTCGGGACAGCTACGAGCAGTACTTC. As protein: CASSRDSYEQYF. The chain carries TRBV6-1 and TRBJ2-7; 7 bases align to TRBD1. The CDR3 has 12 residues. Germline V gene sequence: CDR1 MNHNS, CDR2 SASEGT. J lost 3 bases, V lost 5 bases, and 1 base had no gene match.

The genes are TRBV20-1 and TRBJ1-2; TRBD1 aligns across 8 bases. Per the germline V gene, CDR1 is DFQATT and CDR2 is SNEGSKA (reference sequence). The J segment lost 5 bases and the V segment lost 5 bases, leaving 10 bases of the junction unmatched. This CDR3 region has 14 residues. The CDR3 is CSAYAGTGAYGYTF. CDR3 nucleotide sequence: TGCAGTGCTTACGCCGGGACAGGAGCATATGGCTACACCTTC.

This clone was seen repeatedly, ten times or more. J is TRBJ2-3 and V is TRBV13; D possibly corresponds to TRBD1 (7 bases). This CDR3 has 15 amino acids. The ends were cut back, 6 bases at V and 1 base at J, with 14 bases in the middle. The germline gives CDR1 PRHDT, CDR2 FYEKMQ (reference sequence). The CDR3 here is CASRVTGEGTDTQYF. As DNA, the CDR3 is TGTGCCAGCAGGGTAACAGGGGAGGGCACAGATACGCAGTATTTT.

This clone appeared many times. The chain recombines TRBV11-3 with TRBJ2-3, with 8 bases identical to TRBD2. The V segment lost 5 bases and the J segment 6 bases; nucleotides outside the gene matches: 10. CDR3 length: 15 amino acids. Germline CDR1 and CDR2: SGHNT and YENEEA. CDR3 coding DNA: TGTGCCAGCAGCCCCCAAGCGGGGGAGTCGGATACGCAGTATTTT. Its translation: CASSPQAGESDTQYF.

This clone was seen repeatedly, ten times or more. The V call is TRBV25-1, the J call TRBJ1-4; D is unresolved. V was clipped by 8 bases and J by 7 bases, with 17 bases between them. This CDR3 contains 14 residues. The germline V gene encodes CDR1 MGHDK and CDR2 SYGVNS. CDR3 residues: CASLDTPGSEKLFF. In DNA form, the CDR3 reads TGTGCCAGCCTTGACACTCCTGGAAGTGAAAAACTGTTTTTT.

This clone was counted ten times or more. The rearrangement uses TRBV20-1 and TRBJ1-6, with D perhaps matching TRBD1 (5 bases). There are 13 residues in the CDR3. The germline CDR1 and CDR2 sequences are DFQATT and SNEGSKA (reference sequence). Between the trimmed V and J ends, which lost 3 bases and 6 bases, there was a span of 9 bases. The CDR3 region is CSASRQGNSPLHF. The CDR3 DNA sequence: TGCAGTGCTAGTAGGCAGGGTAATTCACCCCTCCACTTT.

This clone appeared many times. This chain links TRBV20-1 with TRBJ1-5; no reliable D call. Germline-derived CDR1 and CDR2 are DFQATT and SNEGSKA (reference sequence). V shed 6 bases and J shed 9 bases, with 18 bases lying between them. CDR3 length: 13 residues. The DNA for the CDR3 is TGCAGTGCGCCGAGCAACCGGGGAGGGCCCCAGCATTTT. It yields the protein CSAPSNRGGPQHF.

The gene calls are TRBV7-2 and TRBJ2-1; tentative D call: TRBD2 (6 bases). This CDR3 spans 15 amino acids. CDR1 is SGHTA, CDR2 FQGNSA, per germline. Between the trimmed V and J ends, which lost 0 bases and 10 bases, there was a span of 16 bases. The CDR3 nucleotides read TGTGCCAGCAGCTTAGCCTACACCGGGGGTTCGGAGCAGTTCTTC. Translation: CASSLAYTGGSEQFF.

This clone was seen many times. This CDR3 is CASLTGANNEQFF. CDR3 nucleotides: TGTGCCAGCCTGACAGGGGCTAACAATGAGCAGTTCTTC. The J gene is TRBJ2-1, the V gene TRBV18, with 8 bases aligning to TRBD1. The germline V gene encodes CDR1 KGHSH and CDR2 LQKENI. The CDR3 is 13 amino acids. V gave up 8 bases and J gave up 5 bases; unmatched junction bases: 5.

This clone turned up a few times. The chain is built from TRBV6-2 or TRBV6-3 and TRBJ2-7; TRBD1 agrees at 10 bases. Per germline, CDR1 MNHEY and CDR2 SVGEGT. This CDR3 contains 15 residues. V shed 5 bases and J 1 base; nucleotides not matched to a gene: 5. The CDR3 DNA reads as TGTGCCAGCAGTGAAGAGGGACAGGGGTCCTACGAGCAGTACTTC. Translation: CASSEEGQGSYEQYF.

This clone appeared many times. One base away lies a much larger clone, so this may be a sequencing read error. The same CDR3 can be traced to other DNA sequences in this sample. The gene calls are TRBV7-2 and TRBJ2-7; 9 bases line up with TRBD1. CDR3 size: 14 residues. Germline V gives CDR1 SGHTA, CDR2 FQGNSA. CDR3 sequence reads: CASSTTGTGNEQYF. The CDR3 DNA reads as TGTGCTAGCAGCACCACCGGGACAGGGAACGAGCAGTACTTC.

This chain's CDR3 is CASSSGQGWMYGYTF. The CDR3 DNA reads TGTGCCAGCAGCTCGGGACAAGGATGGATGTATGGCTACACCTTC. The chain joins TRBV2 to TRBJ1-2; weak D call: TRBD1 (6 bases). Trimming took 6 bases from V and 5 from J, leaving 19 bases between them. The length of the CDR3 is 15 residues. Germline V gene lookup returns CDR1 SNHLY and CDR2 FYNNEI.

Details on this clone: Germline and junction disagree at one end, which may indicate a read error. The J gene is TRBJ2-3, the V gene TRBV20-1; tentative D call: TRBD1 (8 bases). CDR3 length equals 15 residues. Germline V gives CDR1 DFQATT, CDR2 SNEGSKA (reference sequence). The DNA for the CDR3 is TGCAGTGCTGGAAACAGGGGGGGCGGGACAGACACGCAGTATTTT. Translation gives CSAGNRGGGTDTQYF.

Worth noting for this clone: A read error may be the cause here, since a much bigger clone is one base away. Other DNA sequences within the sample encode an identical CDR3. CDR3 sequence (DNA): TGCAGTGCCCTCACGATCGACAGGGTGGGTGGCTACGCCTTC. This gives the protein CSALTIDRVGGYAF. The rearrangement uses TRBV20-1 and TRBJ1-2; the match to TRBD1 covers 7 bases. This CDR3 has 14 amino acids. The V gene's germline CDR1 is DFQATT and CDR2 SNEGSKA (reference sequence).

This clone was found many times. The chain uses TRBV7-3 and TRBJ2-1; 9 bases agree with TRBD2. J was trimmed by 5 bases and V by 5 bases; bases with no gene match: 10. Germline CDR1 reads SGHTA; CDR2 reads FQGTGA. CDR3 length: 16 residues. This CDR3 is CASSPQSGGHNNEQFF. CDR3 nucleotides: TGTGCCAGCAGCCCCCAAAGCGGGGGGCATAACAATGAGCAGTTCTTC. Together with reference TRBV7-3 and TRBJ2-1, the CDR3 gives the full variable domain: GAGVSQTPSNKVTEKGKYVELRCDPISGHTALYWYRQSLGQGPEFLIYFQGTGAADDSGLPNDRFFAVRPEGSVSTLKIQRTERGDSAVYLCASSPQSGGHNNEQFFGPGTRLTVL.

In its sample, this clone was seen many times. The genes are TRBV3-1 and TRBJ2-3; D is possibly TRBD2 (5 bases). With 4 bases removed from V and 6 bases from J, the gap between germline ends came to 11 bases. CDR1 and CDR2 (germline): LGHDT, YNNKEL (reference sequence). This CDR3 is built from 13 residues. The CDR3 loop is CASSPLAGDTQYF. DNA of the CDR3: TGTGCCAGCAGCCCTCTAGCTGGGGATACGCAGTATTTT.

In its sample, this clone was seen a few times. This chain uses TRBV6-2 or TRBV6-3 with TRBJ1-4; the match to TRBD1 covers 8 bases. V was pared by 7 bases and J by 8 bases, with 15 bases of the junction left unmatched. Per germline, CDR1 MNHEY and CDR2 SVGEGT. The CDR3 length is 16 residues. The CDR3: CASKIPSTGGGEKLFF. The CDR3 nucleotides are TGTGCCAGCAAGATTCCTTCAACAGGGGGAGGAGAAAAACTGTTTTTT.

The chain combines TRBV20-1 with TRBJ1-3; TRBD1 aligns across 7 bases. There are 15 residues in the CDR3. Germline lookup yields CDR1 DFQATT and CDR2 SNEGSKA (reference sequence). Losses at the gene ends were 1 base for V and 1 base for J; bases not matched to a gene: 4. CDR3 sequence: CSARVPDRSGNTIYF. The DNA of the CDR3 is TGCAGTGCTAGAGTCCCGGACAGGTCTGGAAACACCATATATTTT.

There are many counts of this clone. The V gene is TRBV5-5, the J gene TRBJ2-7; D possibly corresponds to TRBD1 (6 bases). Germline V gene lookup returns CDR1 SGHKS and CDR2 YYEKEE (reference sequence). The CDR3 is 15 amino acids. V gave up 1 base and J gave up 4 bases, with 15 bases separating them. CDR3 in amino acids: CASSLLWDTSYEQYF. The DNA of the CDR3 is TGTGCCAGCAGCTTGTTGTGGGACACCTCTTACGAGCAGTACTTC.

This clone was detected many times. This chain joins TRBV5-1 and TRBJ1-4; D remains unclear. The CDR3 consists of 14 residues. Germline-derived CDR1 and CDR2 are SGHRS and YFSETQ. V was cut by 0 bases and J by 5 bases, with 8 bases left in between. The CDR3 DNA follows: TGCGCCAGCAGCTTGGAAGCGGCGAATGAAAAACTGTTTTTT. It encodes CASSLEAANEKLFF.